The next 11 T cell receptor beta chains were all read from a single sample in a study of OX40 agonist ivuxolimab in advanced cancers. Method: immunoSEQ multiplex PCR; TCRdb's copy keeps in-frame clones and lacks some. The sample yields 50,000 or so clones, around 90% seen once. Material: CD4+ or CD8+ T cells sorted from blood, obtained in a trial of the OX40 agonist ivuxolimab. The receptors were sampled from an adult with an advanced solid tumor such as melanoma, head and neck, liver or kidney cancer.

The V call is TRBV19, the J call TRBJ2-3; 7 nucleotides match TRBD1. Germline-derived CDR1 and CDR2 are LNHDA and SQIVND (reference sequence). CDR3 length: 15 amino acids. Losses at the gene ends were 5 bases for V and 6 bases for J; bases not matched to a gene: 11. CDR3 loop: CASSFLQGPQDTQYF. CDR3 in DNA: TGTGCCAGTAGTTTCCTACAGGGGCCCCAGGATACGCAGTATTTT.

The V call is TRBV27, the J call TRBJ2-2, with D perhaps being TRBD1 or TRBD2 (5 bases each). Per germline, CDR1 MNHEY and CDR2 SMNVEV (reference sequence). Trimming removed 5 bases at V and 4 bases at J, with 23 bases between. The CDR3 spans 18 residues. The CDR3 bases are TGTGCCAGCAGTCTCACGGGGACCCGCCGAGATGTCACCGGGGAGCTGTTTTTT. It specifies CASSLTGTRRDVTGELFF.

This clone has a handful of counts. This rearrangement joins TRBV27 to TRBJ1-5; D unresolved. V was cut by 0 bases and J by 2 bases, with 2 bases left in between. The CDR3 length is 13 residues. CDR1 MNHEY and CDR2 SMNVEV come from the germline V gene (reference sequence). The CDR3 region is CASSLSGNQPQHF. DNA for the CDR3: TGTGCCAGCAGTTTATCCGGCAATCAGCCCCAGCATTTT.

The chain employs TRBV30 and TRBJ2-7; D is tentatively TRBD1 or TRBD2 (5 bases each). CDR3 size: 13 residues. Looked up from germline, CDR1 is GTSNPN and CDR2 is SVGIG (reference sequence). Trimming shortened V by 0 bases and J by 2 bases, and 8 bases separated the two germline ends. CDR3 nucleotide sequence: TGTGCCTGGAGTGTTATGGGGGCCTACGAGCAGTACTTC. This sequence encodes CAWSVMGAYEQYF.

The rearrangement uses TRBV27 and TRBJ1-2; the match to TRBD1 covers 8 bases. Germline V CDR1 and CDR2: MNHEY, SMNVEV (reference sequence). Unmatched junction bases numbered 13, after V lost 7 bases and J lost 3 bases. There are 16 residues in the CDR3. The CDR3 coding sequence is TGTGCCAGCACCACCTCTCCGGGACAGGAGTACTATGGCTACACCTTC. It encodes CASTTSPGQEYYGYTF.

This chain connects TRBV28 to TRBJ1-5, with 11 bases that match TRBD1. V gave up 6 bases and J gave up 0 bases; unmatched junction bases: 7. CDR1 and CDR2 (germline): MDHEN, SYDVKM. This CDR3 has 17 residues. DNA for the CDR3: TGTGCCAGCAGGTTCCGGGACAGGGGGGTTAGCAATCAGCCCCAGCATTTT. Its translation: CASRFRDRGVSNQPQHF.

This clone was seen a few times. V usage is TRBV4-1 and J usage is TRBJ2-7; 7 bases agree with TRBD1. Germline CDR1 and CDR2: MGHRA and YSYEKL. V shed 6 bases and J 3 bases; nucleotides not matched to a gene: 11. There are 15 residues in the CDR3. The DNA for the CDR3 is TGCGCCAGCAGTTTAGGAACAGGGGCGAACTACGAGCAGTACTTC. This codes for CASSLGTGANYEQYF.

The J gene is TRBJ2-7, the V gene TRBV19, with a tentative D call TRBD1 (5 bases). The CDR3 spans 13 residues. Germline loops: CDR1 LNHDA, CDR2 SQIVND (reference sequence). Deletions cut 3 bases from V and 6 bases from J, with 12 bases between. CDR3 nucleotide sequence: TGTGCCAGTAGTATTGGGGCGGCTGGCGAGCAGTACTTC. It is translated as CASSIGAAGEQYF.

The chain recombines TRBV6-1 with TRBJ2-1; 9 bases are a match to TRBD1. This CDR3 spans 15 amino acids. The V segment lost 3 bases and the J segment 8 bases; nucleotides outside the gene matches: 8. Germline V lookup: CDR1 MNHNS, CDR2 SASEGT. In DNA, the CDR3 is TGTGCCAGCAGTGACTTACAGGGGGCATCCTATGAGCAGTTCTTC. Protein: CASSDLQGASYEQFF.

Written as DNA, the CDR3 is TGTGCCAGCAGCCCTATAGCGGGGTGGGAGACCCAGTACTTC. Amino acids: CASSPIAGWETQYF. The V and J genes are TRBV7-6 and TRBJ2-5, with 8 bases identical to TRBD2. Germline V CDR1 and CDR2: SGHVS, FNYEAQ. CDR3 length equals 14 residues. The V and J ends lost 5 bases and 5 bases, in that order; junction bases with no gene match: 7.

V gene TRBV13 combines with J gene TRBJ1-5; TRBD1 agrees at 8 bases. The germline V gene has CDR1 PRHDT and CDR2 FYEKMQ (reference sequence). The CDR3 runs 14 residues. The J segment lost 7 bases and the V segment lost 5 bases, leaving 7 bases of the junction unmatched. CDR3 sequence reads: CASSTQGAGQPQHF. The CDR3 DNA reads as TGTGCCAGCAGCACCCAGGGGGCAGGGCAGCCCCAGCATTTT.